Listed here is a single T cell receptor (beta chain). This sample was included in a study of cytomegalovirus exposure and HLA in healthy donors. Study-wide context: In an earlier analysis, 117 million unique TCR beta sequences were found from some 200 million T cells.

This CDR3 contains 15 residues. Germline V gene lookup returns CDR1 SNHLY and CDR2 FYNNEI. The germline V and J ends were trimmed by 4 bases and 0 bases, with 10 bases remaining between them. The PCR made use of 60 Vbeta and 13 Jbeta primers. Profiled with immunoSEQ multiplex PCR; TCRdb holds only in-frame clones, not every one. Among some 190,000 clones listed, over 70% were seen once. The sequence derives from a man between 18 and 35 years old in good health and CMV-seronegative. Material: PBMCs. The chain employs TRBV2 and TRBJ1-5, with no clear D. For the CDR3, the DNA is TGTGCCAGCAGTGGCGGCGGGAATAGCAATCAGCCCCAGCATTTT. Translating gives CASSGGGNSNQPQHF.